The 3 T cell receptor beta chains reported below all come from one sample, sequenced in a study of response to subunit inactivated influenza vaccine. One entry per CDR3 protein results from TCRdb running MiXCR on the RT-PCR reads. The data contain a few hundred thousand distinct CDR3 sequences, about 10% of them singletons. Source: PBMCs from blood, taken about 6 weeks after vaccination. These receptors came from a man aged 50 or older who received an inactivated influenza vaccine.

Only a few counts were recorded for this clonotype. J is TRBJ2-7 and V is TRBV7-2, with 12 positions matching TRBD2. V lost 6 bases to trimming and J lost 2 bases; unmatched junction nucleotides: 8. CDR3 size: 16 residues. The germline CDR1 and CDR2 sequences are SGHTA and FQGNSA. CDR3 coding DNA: TGTGCCAGCAGACGTACTAGCGGGGGGCCTCCCTACGAGCAGTACTTC. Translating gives CASRRTSGGPPYEQYF.

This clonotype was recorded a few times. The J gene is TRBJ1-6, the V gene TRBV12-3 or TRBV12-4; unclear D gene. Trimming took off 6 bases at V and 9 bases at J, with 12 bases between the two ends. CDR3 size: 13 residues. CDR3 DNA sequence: TGTGCCAGCAGGGCCACAATAGCTTCACCCCTCCACTTT. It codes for CASRATIASPLHF.

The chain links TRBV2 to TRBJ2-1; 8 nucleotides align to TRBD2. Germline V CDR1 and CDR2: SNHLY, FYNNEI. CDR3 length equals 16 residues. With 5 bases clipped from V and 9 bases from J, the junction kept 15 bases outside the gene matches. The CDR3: CASSPARREGRAEQFF. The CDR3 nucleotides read TGTGCCAGCAGTCCAGCGCGACGGGAGGGCCGAGCTGAGCAGTTCTTC. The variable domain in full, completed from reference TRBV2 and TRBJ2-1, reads EPEVTQTPSHQVTQMGQEVILRCVPISNHLYFYWYRQILGQKVEFLVSFYNNEISEKSEIFDDQFSVERPDGSNFTLKIRSTKLEDSAMYFCASSPARREGRAEQFFGPGTRLTVL.